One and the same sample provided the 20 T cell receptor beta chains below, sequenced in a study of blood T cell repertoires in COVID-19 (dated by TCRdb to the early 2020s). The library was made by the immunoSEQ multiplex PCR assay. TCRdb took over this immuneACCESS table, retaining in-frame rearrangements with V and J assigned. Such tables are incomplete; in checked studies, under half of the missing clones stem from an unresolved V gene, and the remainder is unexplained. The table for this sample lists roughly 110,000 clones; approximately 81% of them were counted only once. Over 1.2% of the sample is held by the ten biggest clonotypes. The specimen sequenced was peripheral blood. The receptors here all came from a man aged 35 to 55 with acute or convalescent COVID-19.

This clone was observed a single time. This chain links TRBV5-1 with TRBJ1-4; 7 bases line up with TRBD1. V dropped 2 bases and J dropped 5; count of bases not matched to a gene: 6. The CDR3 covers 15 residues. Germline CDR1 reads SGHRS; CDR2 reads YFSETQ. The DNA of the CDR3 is TGCGCCAGCAGCTTATATGCGGGACAGAATGAAAAACTGTTTTTT. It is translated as CASSLYAGQNEKLFF.

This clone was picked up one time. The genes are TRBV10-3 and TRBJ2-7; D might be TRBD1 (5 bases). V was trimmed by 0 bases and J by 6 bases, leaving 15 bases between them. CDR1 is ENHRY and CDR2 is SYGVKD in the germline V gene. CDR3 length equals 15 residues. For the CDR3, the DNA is TGTGCCATCAGTGAGTCAGGGGCTCGTCTTTCCGAGCAGTACTTC. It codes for CAISESGARLSEQYF.

CDR3 loop: CSVKGLPQNYNEQFF. CDR3 nucleotides: TGCAGCGTAAAGGGACTACCCCAAAACTACAATGAGCAGTTCTTC. The rearrangement joins TRBV29-1 to TRBJ2-1; 7 nucleotides match TRBD2. Germline CDR1 is SQVTM and CDR2 is ANQGSEA. The CDR3 spans 15 residues. V lost 6 bases to trimming and J lost 3 bases; unmatched junction nucleotides: 11.

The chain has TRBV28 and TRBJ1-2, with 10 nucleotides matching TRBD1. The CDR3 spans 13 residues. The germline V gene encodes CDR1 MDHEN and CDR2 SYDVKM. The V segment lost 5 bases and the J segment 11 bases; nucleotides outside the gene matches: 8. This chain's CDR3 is CASSSGTGARYTF. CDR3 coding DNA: TGTGCCAGCAGTAGCGGGACAGGGGCCAGGTACACCTTC.

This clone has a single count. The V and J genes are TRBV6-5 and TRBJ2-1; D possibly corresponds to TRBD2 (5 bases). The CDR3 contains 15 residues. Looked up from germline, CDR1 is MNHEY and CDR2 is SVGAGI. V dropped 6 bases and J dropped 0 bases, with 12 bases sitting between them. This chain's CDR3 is CASRGLTSSYNEQFF. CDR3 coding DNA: TGTGCCAGCAGAGGACTTACCAGCTCCTACAATGAGCAGTTCTTC.

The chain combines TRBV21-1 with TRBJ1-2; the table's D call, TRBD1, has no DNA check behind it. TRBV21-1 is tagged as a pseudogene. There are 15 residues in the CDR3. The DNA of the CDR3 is TGTGCCAGCAGCTCCCGACAGGGGCGAGTCTATGGCTACACCTTC. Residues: CASSSRQGRVYGYTF.

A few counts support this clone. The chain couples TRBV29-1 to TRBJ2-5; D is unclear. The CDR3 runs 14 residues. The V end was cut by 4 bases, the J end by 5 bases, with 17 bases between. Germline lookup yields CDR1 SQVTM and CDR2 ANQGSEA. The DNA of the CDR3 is TGCAGCGTTGGGGCAACGGTACAACGGGAGACCCAGTACTTC. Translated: CSVGATVQRETQYF.

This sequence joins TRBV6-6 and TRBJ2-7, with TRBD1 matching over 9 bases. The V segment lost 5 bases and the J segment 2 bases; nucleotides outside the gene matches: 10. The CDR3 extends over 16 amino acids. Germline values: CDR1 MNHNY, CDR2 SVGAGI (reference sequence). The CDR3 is CASSPRTGVNAYEQYF. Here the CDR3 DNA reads TGTGCCAGCAGTCCTCGGACAGGGGTAAACGCCTACGAGCAGTACTTC.

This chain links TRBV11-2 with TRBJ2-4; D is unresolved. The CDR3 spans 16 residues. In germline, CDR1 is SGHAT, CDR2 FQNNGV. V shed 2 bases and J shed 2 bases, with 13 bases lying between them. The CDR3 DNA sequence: TGTGCCAGCAGCTTAACGCCAAGCGTAACCAAAAACATTCAGTACTTC. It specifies CASSLTPSVTKNIQYF.

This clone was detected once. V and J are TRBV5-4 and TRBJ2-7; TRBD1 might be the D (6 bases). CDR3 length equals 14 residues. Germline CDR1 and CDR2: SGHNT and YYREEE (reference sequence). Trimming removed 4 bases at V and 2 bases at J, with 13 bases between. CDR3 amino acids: CASSRAGDTYEQYF. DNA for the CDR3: TGTGCCAGCAGCCGAGCAGGGGATACCTACGAGCAGTACTTC.

CDR3 DNA: TGTGCCAGCAGCCTGACAGGACCTAATGAAAAACTGTTTTTT. Translated: CASSLTGPNEKLFF. This rearrangement joins TRBV25-1 to TRBJ1-4; TRBD1 might be the D (6 bases). V lost 6 bases and J lost 3, with 11 bases in between. The germline gives CDR1 MGHDK, CDR2 SYGVNS. This CDR3 has 14 amino acids.

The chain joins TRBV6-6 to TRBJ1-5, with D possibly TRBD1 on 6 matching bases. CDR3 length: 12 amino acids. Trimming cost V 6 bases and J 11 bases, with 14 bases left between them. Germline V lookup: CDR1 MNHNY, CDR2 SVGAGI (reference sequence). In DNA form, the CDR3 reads TGTGCCAGCAGCCTTGGACAGAGAGCCCAGCATTTT. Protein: CASSLGQRAQHF.

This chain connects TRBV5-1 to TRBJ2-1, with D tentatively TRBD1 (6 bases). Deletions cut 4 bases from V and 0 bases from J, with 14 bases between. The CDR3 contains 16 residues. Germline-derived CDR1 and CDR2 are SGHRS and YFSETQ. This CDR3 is CASSPSQGDSYNEQFF. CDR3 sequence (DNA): TGCGCCAGCAGCCCCTCACAGGGAGACTCCTACAATGAGCAGTTCTTC.

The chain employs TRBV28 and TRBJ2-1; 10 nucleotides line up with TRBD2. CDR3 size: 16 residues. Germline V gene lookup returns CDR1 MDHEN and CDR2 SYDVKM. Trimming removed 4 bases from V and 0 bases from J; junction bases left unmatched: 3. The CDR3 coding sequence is TGTGCCAGCAGTTACAGCGGGAGGGGCTCCTACAATGAGCAGTTCTTC. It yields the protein CASSYSGRGSYNEQFF.

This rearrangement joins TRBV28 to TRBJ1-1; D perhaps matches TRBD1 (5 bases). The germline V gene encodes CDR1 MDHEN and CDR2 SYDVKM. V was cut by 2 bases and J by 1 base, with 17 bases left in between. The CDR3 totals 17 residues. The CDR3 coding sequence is TGTGCCAGCAGTTTACCCGCCTTGGGGGAGGGGAACACTGAAGCTTTCTTT. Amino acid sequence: CASSLPALGEGNTEAFF.

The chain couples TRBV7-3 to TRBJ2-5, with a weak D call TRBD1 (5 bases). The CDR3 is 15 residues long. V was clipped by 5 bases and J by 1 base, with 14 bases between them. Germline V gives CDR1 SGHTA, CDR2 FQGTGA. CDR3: CASSPNSGRQETQYF. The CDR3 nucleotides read TGTGCCAGCAGCCCCAATTCAGGGCGCCAAGAGACCCAGTACTTC.

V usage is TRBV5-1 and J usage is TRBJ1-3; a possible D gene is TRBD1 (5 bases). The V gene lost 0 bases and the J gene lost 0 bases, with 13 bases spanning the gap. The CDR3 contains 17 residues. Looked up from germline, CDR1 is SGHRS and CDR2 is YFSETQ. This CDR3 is CASSLAPTVSSGNTIYF. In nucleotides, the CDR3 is TGCGCCAGCAGCTTGGCACCGACAGTAAGCTCTGGAAACACCATATATTTT.

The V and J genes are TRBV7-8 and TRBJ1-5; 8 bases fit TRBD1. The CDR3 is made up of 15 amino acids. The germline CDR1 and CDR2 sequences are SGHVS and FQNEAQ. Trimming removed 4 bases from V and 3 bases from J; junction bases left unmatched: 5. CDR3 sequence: CASSWGTGDNQPQHF. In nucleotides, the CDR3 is TGTGCCAGCAGCTGGGGGACAGGAGACAATCAGCCCCAGCATTTT.

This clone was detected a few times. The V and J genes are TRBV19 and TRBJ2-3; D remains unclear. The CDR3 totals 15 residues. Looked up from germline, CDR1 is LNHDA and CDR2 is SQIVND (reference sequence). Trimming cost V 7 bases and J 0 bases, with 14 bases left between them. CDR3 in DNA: TGTGCCAGTATGGGCAGTTCAACTAGCACAGATACGCAGTATTTT. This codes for CASMGSSTSTDTQYF.

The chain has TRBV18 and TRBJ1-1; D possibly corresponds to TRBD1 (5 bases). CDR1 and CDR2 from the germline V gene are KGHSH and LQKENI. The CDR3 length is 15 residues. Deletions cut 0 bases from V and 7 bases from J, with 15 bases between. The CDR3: CASSPPNQGGNEAFF. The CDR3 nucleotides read TGTGCCAGCTCACCACCGAACCAGGGCGGGAATGAAGCTTTCTTT.